This note documents a single TCR beta chain sequence. The data originate from a study of blood T cell repertoires in COVID-19. Study details: Collection of acute and convalescent COVID-19 samples took place in the United States, Italy and Spain.

Adults between roughly 18 and 95 years of age took part from fewer than 30 US areas. The V and J ends lost 1 base and 10 bases, in that order; junction bases with no gene match: 2. The CDR3 runs 13 residues. Germline V lookup: CDR1 MNHEY, CDR2 SVGEGT. In the authors' methods: Reference gene primer amplification yielded estimated nucleated cell counts. TCRdb keeps only in-frame clones here, not all; method: immunoSEQ multiplex PCR. V, J and clone size are taken as reported in that table, and D and trimming were inferred from the DNA itself. Seen here are around 450,000 clones, about 90% observed once, and the top ten hold approximately 2%.

The gene calls are TRBV6-2 or TRBV6-3 and TRBJ1-5, with TRBD1 identical over 9 bases. This receptor was identified in a woman aged 18-29 years with acute COVID-19. Source material: PBMCs or T cells enriched from blood (not recorded which). The DNA of the CDR3 is TGTGCCAGCAGTTACTGGGACAGGGACCCCCAGCATTTT. Residues: CASSYWDRDPQHF.